These 29 T cell receptor beta chains came from one sample sequenced in a study of T-cell reconstitution after alpha-beta-depleted transplantation in children. Researchers prepared the TCRbeta library using unique molecular identifiers, the study reports. TCRdb ran MiXCR on the PCR reads and lists one entry per CDR3 protein. The data show about 200,000 distinct CDR3 sequences, with 5.5% to 7% seen just once and around 4.4% held by the top ten. The input for sequencing was PBMCs, taken before TCRalphabeta/CD19-depleted stem cell transplant. Every receptor here comes from a girl under three years old with combined immunodeficiency, due to receive a stem cell transplant.

The CDR3 bases are TGTGCCAGCAGCTGGTCGGGCAGGGAGAGGGAGACGCAGTATTTT. As protein: CASSWSGRERETQYF. The J gene is TRBJ2-3, the V gene TRBV7-6; D may be TRBD1 or TRBD2 (5 bases each). The CDR3 runs to 15 residues. Germline V gives CDR1 SGHVS, CDR2 FNYEAQ. V was shortened by 4 bases and J by 9 bases, with 20 bases between the two germline ends. Full variable domain (remainder filled in from reference TRBV7-6 and TRBJ2-3): GAGVSQSPRYKVTKRGQDVALRCDPISGHVSLYWYRQALGQGPEFLTYFNYEAQQDKSGLPNDRFSAERPEGSISTLTIQRTEQRDSAMYRCASSWSGRERETQYFGPGTRLTVL.

This clonotype was seen repeatedly, ten times or more. V gene TRBV12-3 or TRBV12-4 combines with J gene TRBJ2-3; 9 bases match TRBD2. This CDR3 spans 15 amino acids. V gave up 6 bases and J gave up 3 bases; unmatched junction bases: 7. In nucleotides, the CDR3 is TGTGCCAGCAGCGCTAGCGGGGAGGATACAGATACGCAGTATTTT. It is translated as CASSASGEDTDTQYF.

The table lists this clonotype with many counts. V usage is TRBV12-3 or TRBV12-4 and J usage is TRBJ2-1, with a tentative D call TRBD2 (5 bases). V was trimmed by 3 bases and J by 3 bases, leaving 15 bases between them. This CDR3 comprises 16 residues. In DNA form, the CDR3 reads TGTGCCAGCAGTTTGCGGGCTCAGGAGCGCTACAATGAGCAGTTCTTC. Translated: CASSLRAQERYNEQFF.

The chain uses TRBV6-1 and TRBJ2-7, with 7 nucleotides matching TRBD1. The CDR3 has 14 amino acids. After removal of 7 bases from V and 1 base from J, the junction contained 7 bases not matched to a gene. The germline gives CDR1 MNHNS, CDR2 SASEGT. In DNA, the CDR3 is TGTGCCAGCAACTCGGACAGGTTTTCCTACGAGCAGTACTTC. Translation: CASNSDRFSYEQYF.

Many counts were recorded for this clonotype. The chain carries TRBV28 and TRBJ2-1, with 7 bases identical to TRBD2. CDR1 MDHEN and CDR2 SYDVKM come from the germline V gene. The CDR3 covers 13 residues. V shed 6 bases and J 5 bases; nucleotides not matched to a gene: 4. CDR3 in amino acids: CASSGRKNNEQFF. The DNA of the CDR3 is TGTGCCAGCAGCGGGAGGAAGAACAATGAGCAGTTCTTC.

This clonotype was counted many times. The chain links TRBV30 to TRBJ1-2; tentatively, D is TRBD1 (5 bases). V lost 4 bases, J lost 4 bases, and 7 bases lay in between. Germline V CDR1 and CDR2: GTSNPN, SVGIG (reference sequence). The CDR3 loop spans 11 amino acids. CDR3 nucleotide sequence: TGTGCCTGGACCGGGGGCTATGGCTACACCTTC. Translation gives CAWTGGYGYTF.

This clonotype was observed at least ten times. As DNA, the CDR3 is TGCAGCGTTGGTGGGGGAGGCGCTTTCTTT. It is translated as CSVGGGGAFF. The V and J genes are TRBV29-1 and TRBJ1-1; tentative D call: TRBD1 (5 bases). V dropped 4 bases and J dropped 11 bases, with 11 bases sitting between them. There are 10 residues in the CDR3. Germline V CDR1 and CDR2: SQVTM, ANQGSEA.

This clonotype was detected ten times or more. The V call is TRBV20-1, the J call TRBJ2-1, with D unresolved. The V end was cut by 1 base, the J end by 3 bases, with 10 bases between. The CDR3 runs 14 residues. Germline CDR1 is DFQATT and CDR2 is SNEGSKA (reference sequence). CDR3 DNA sequence: TGCAGTGCTAGAGTAATAGCTGACTACAATGAGCAGTTCTTC. Its translation is CSARVIADYNEQFF.

This clonotype occurred many times. The J gene is TRBJ1-4, the V gene TRBV29-1, with TRBD1 matching over 7 bases. The germline gives CDR1 SQVTM, CDR2 ANQGSEA. Trimming at V came to 2 bases and at J to 6 bases, leaving 6 bases not matched to a gene. CDR3 length: 14 residues. The CDR3 region has the DNA TGCAGCGTTGAAAGGCCAGGGGGGGATGAAAAACTGTTTTTT. Translation: CSVERPGGDEKLFF.

This clonotype occurred many times. The genes are TRBV28 and TRBJ1-1, with 7 bases fitting TRBD1. This CDR3 contains 13 residues. Trimming at V came to 5 bases and at J to 4 bases, leaving 4 bases not matched to a gene. The germline gives CDR1 MDHEN, CDR2 SYDVKM. The CDR3 is CASSDKGATEAFF. The CDR3, as DNA: TGTGCCAGCAGTGATAAGGGGGCCACTGAAGCTTTCTTT. The entire variable domain, with the rest obtained from reference TRBV28 and TRBJ1-1, is as follows: DVKVTQSSRYLVKRTGEKVFLECVQDMDHENMFWYRQDPGLGLRLIYFSYDVKMKEKGDIPEGYSVSREKKERFSLILESASTNQTSMYLCASSDKGATEAFFGQGTRLTVV.

This clonotype was observed at least ten times. The chain links TRBV4-1 to TRBJ1-6; 7 nucleotides line up with TRBD1. In germline, CDR1 is MGHRA, CDR2 YSYEKL. This CDR3 is 15 amino acids long. Trimming took 4 bases from V and 8 from J; bases not matched to a gene: 8. CDR3 sequence reads: CASSLRTGVDSPLHF. In DNA, the CDR3 is TGCGCCAGCAGCCTACGGACAGGCGTAGATTCACCCCTCCACTTT.

J is TRBJ2-6 and V is TRBV7-2, with TRBD1 identical over 11 bases. Trimming cost V 3 bases and J 0 bases; bases outside gene matches: 1. This CDR3 region has 17 residues. Germline V gene data show CDR1 as SGHTA and CDR2 as FQGNSA. The chain's CDR3 is CASSLGQGGSGANVLTF. In DNA, the CDR3 is TGTGCCAGCAGCTTGGGACAGGGGGGCTCTGGGGCCAACGTCCTGACTTTC.

The chain combines TRBV4-1 with TRBJ2-7, with TRBD1 matching over 7 bases. V was clipped by 4 bases and J by 2 bases; unmatched bases: 5. The CDR3 has 14 amino acids. The germline V gene has CDR1 MGHRA and CDR2 YSYEKL. CDR3 amino acids: CASSLGQPTYEQYF. CDR3 coding DNA: TGCGCCAGCAGCCTGGGACAGCCTACCTACGAGCAGTACTTC.

The table lists this clonotype with many counts. The V and J genes are TRBV29-1 and TRBJ2-5; D is uncertain. The germline V and J ends were trimmed by 6 bases and 4 bases, with 15 bases remaining between them. The CDR3 extends over 13 amino acids. Germline assignment: CDR1 SQVTM and CDR2 ANQGSEA. CDR3 sequence reads: CSVPAWRGETQYF. For the CDR3, the DNA is TGCAGCGTCCCCGCGTGGCGAGGAGAGACCCAGTACTTC.

This clonotype showed up many times. The gene calls are TRBV5-1 and TRBJ2-6, with D maybe TRBD1 (6 bases). CDR1 is SGHRS, CDR2 YFSETQ, per germline. This CDR3 is 16 amino acids long. Trimming removed 3 bases from V and 2 bases from J, with 12 bases in between. The CDR3 is CASSSQGFTGANVLTF. As DNA, the CDR3 is TGCGCCAGCAGCTCACAGGGATTTACTGGGGCCAACGTCCTGACTTTC.

This clonotype was observed a few times. The V gene is TRBV21-1, the J gene TRBJ1-5. TRBV21-1 is listed as a pseudogene. The CDR3 loop spans 17 amino acids. CDR3 sequence (DNA): TGTGCCAGCAGCCAACGCTCCTGGGCCTCCCTAGATCAGCCCCAGCATTTT. Its translation is CASSQRSWASLDQPQHF.

This clonotype was detected ten times or more. This chain links TRBV11-2 with TRBJ2-7; 9 nucleotides line up with TRBD2. Germline CDR1 and CDR2: SGHAT and FQNNGV. The ends lost 0 bases at V and 2 bases at J; junction bases unmatched: 14. This CDR3 has 19 residues. The CDR3 is CASSLDLGLAGSSPYEQYF. CDR3 DNA sequence: TGTGCCAGCAGCTTAGATCTGGGGCTAGCGGGATCGAGTCCCTACGAGCAGTACTTC.

The chain has TRBV7-9 and TRBJ2-2; D may correspond to TRBD1 or TRBD2 (6 bases each). Trimming left V 10 bases short and J 4 bases short, with 19 bases between. CDR1 and CDR2 from the germline V gene are SEHNR and FQNEAQ (reference sequence). This CDR3 is built from 15 residues. Here the CDR3 DNA reads TGTGCCACCCCACAACCGGGGGCGGCCACCGGGGAGCTGTTTTTT. Protein sequence: CATPQPGAATGELFF.

This clonotype has a count of ten or more. The chain joins TRBV5-1 to TRBJ1-2; tentatively, D is TRBD1 (6 bases). V lost 4 bases to trimming and J lost 1 base, with 14 bases between them. This CDR3 has 15 amino acids. CDR1 and CDR2 from the germline V gene are SGHRS and YFSETQ. The CDR3 DNA reads TGCGCCAGCAGCGCGTCAGGGGACCTTAACTATGGCTACACCTTC. Encoded protein: CASSASGDLNYGYTF.

This clonotype was counted ten times or more. The chain combines TRBV18 with TRBJ2-3; 7 bases fit TRBD1. Germline lookup yields CDR1 KGHSH and CDR2 LQKENI. This CDR3 comprises 16 residues. Trimming took 3 bases from V and 2 from J; bases not matched to a gene: 8. CDR3 sequence (DNA): TGTGCCAGCTCACCCGACGGACAGGTACTCACAGATACGCAGTATTTT. Residues: CASSPDGQVLTDTQYF.

The rearrangement uses TRBV20-1 and TRBJ2-3; D possibly corresponds to TRBD2 (5 bases). The CDR3 has 14 residues. CDR1 and CDR2 (germline): DFQATT, SNEGSKA (reference sequence). Trimming stripped 3 bases from V and 1 base from J, with 11 bases between. The CDR3: CSASNPGGTDTQYF. Here the CDR3 DNA reads TGCAGTGCTAGCAACCCCGGGGGCACAGATACGCAGTATTTT.

This clonotype was detected many times. This CDR3 reads CASSQDRTGYEQYF. CDR3 nucleotide sequence: TGCGCCAGCAGCCAAGATAGGACGGGCTACGAGCAGTACTTC. The rearrangement links TRBV4-3 to TRBJ2-7; D is unresolved. Trimming removed 0 bases at V and 3 bases at J, with 9 bases between. The length of the CDR3 is 14 residues. Germline V gene data show CDR1 as LGHNA and CDR2 as YSLEER.

This clonotype was detected many times. This chain uses TRBV20-1 with TRBJ1-1, with a tentative D call TRBD1 (5 bases). This CDR3 comprises 12 residues. V lost 0 bases to trimming and J lost 11 bases, with 13 bases between them. The germline V gene has CDR1 DFQATT and CDR2 SNEGSKA (reference sequence). In nucleotides, the CDR3 is TGCAGTGCTAGAGAAACGGGGGTTAGTGCTTTCTTT. The encoded protein is CSARETGVSAFF.

This clonotype has at least ten counts. The V and J genes are TRBV9 and TRBJ1-1; tentatively, D is TRBD1 (5 bases). The CDR3 is 15 amino acids. Germline V lookup: CDR1 SGDLS, CDR2 YYNGEE. The V gene lost 0 bases and the J gene lost 0 bases, with 9 bases spanning the gap. The CDR3 protein is CASSVDPDMNTEAFF. CDR3 sequence (DNA): TGTGCCAGCAGCGTAGACCCGGACATGAACACTGAAGCTTTCTTT.

This clonotype was counted at least ten times. V is TRBV21-1 and J is TRBJ2-6. TRBV21-1 counts as a pseudogene. This CDR3 region has 15 residues. The CDR3 is CASSNDLSGANVLTF. In nucleotides, the CDR3 is TGTGCCAGCAGCAACGATTTATCTGGGGCCAACGTCCTGACTTTC.

The V gene is TRBV20-1, the J gene TRBJ2-1; a weak D match, TRBD2 (6 bases). The CDR3 covers 15 residues. Germline V gene data show CDR1 as DFQATT and CDR2 as SNEGSKA (reference sequence). V was shortened by 5 bases and J by 8 bases, with 22 bases between the two germline ends. The DNA for the CDR3 is TGCAGTGCTCCCTGGCGGGGACTCGGTCTGGATGAGCAGTTCTTC. It specifies CSAPWRGLGLDEQFF.

This clonotype has a count of ten or more. V and J are TRBV7-8 and TRBJ1-1; D may be TRBD1 (5 bases). V dropped 5 bases and J dropped 0 bases, with 10 bases sitting between them. Germline V gene data show CDR1 as SGHVS and CDR2 as FQNEAQ. The CDR3 sequence is 14 residues long. In DNA form, the CDR3 reads TGTGCCAGCAGCGCAGGGACTGTGAACACTGAAGCTTTCTTT. It encodes CASSAGTVNTEAFF.

The table lists this clonotype with many counts. The chain couples TRBV6-2 or TRBV6-3 to TRBJ2-1, with 10 nucleotides matching TRBD2. Per the germline V gene, CDR1 is MNHEY and CDR2 is SVGEGT. The CDR3 contains 18 residues. J gave up 8 bases and V 0 bases, and 13 bases lay outside the gene matches. The CDR3 here is CASSYSMSRTSGRHEQFF. In DNA form, the CDR3 reads TGTGCCAGCAGTTACTCGATGTCGCGGACTAGCGGAAGGCATGAGCAGTTCTTC.

This clonotype was picked up a small number of times. The chain uses TRBV7-9 and TRBJ1-1; maybe TRBD1 (5 bases). CDR3 length equals 15 residues. V shed 5 bases and J shed 6 bases, with 19 bases lying between them. Germline V gives CDR1 SEHNR, CDR2 FQNEAQ (reference sequence). The CDR3 loop is CASSPLGGPKSEAFF. The DNA for the CDR3 is TGTGCCAGCAGCCCCCTCGGGGGACCCAAGTCTGAAGCTTTCTTT. Complete variable domain (other parts from reference TRBV7-9 and TRBJ1-1): DTGVSQNPRHKITKRGQNVTFRCDPISEHNRLYWYRQTLGQGPEFLTYFQNEAQLEKSRLLSDRFSAERPKGSFSTLEIQRTEQGDSAMYLCASSPLGGPKSEAFFGQGTRLTVV.